These 32 T cell receptor beta chains were all obtained from the same sample, sequenced in a study of PD-L1 blockade in urothelial cancer. Clones were sequenced by immunoSEQ multiplex PCR, and TCRdb holds only the in-frame ones, with some missing. The table lists 90,000 to 120,000 clones, over 75% of them singletons. Sequencing was performed on PBMCs, taken around atezolizumab (anti-PD-L1) treatment. The receptors shown here come from a man aged 45-60 years with urothelial cancer.

The chain employs TRBV9 and TRBJ2-3; TRBD2 matches 8 bases. V lost 3 bases to trimming and J lost 3 bases; unmatched junction nucleotides: 6. In germline, CDR1 is SGDLS, CDR2 YYNGEE. CDR3 length equals 15 residues. The CDR3 reads CASSGGAGVTDTQYF. The CDR3 nucleotides read TGTGCCAGCAGCGGGGGAGCGGGAGTTACAGATACGCAGTATTTT.

The chain combines TRBV6-5 with TRBJ2-7, with 14 bases fitting TRBD2. This CDR3 region has 15 residues. Germline values: CDR1 MNHEY, CDR2 SVGAGI. The ends lost 5 bases at V and 4 bases at J; junction bases unmatched: 4. Here the CDR3 DNA reads TGTGCCAGCAGTACCGGGACTAGCGGGGGATACGAGCAGTACTTC. Amino acids: CASSTGTSGGYEQYF.

V usage is TRBV4-1 and J usage is TRBJ2-3; 8 bases are shared with TRBD1. Trimming cost V 0 bases and J 4 bases; bases outside gene matches: 3. Germline V gene lookup returns CDR1 MGHRA and CDR2 YSYEKL. CDR3 size: 15 residues. Written as DNA, the CDR3 is TGCGCCAGCAGCCAAGATTTCAGGGGGCCAGATACGCAGTATTTT. Translating it yields CASSQDFRGPDTQYF.

This clone was seen more than once but under ten times. The CDR3 bases are TGTGCCAGCTCACCAAGGACAGGGGTTCGAGAAAAACTGTTTTTT. It is translated as CASSPRTGVREKLFF. The chain is built from TRBV18 and TRBJ1-4; 9 nucleotides line up with TRBD1. The CDR3 length is 15 residues. From germline, CDR1 is KGHSH and CDR2 LQKENI. Trimming removed 2 bases from V and 8 bases from J; junction bases left unmatched: 6.

This clone has only one observation. The V gene is TRBV9, the J gene TRBJ2-5; TRBD2 matches at 11 bases. The germline CDR1 and CDR2 sequences are SGDLS and YYNGEE. The length of the CDR3 is 15 residues. V gave up 3 bases and J gave up 2 bases; unmatched junction bases: 3. CDR3 in amino acids: CASSEPSGRQETQYF. CDR3 sequence (DNA): TGTGCCAGCAGCGAACCTAGCGGGAGGCAAGAGACCCAGTACTTC. The full variable domain, with the rest looked up from reference TRBV9 and TRBJ2-5, is DSGVTQTPKHLITATGQRVTLRCSPRSGDLSVYWYQQSLDQGLQFLIQYYNGEERAKGNILERFSAQQFPDLHSELNLSSLELGDSALYFCASSEPSGRQETQYFGPGTRLLVL.

Written as DNA, the CDR3 is TGTGCCAGCAGTTCCCCAGGGCAGGGTAATTCACCCCTCCACTTT. This encodes CASSSPGQGNSPLHF. This chain joins TRBV28 and TRBJ1-6; TRBD1 might be the D (5 bases). Germline V lookup: CDR1 MDHEN, CDR2 SYDVKM. This CDR3 comprises 15 residues. V was clipped by 4 bases and J by 6 bases, with 13 bases between them.

DNA of the CDR3: TGTGCCTGGAGTGAGCCTAGCAGGAGCACAGATACGCAGTATTTT. It encodes CAWSEPSRSTDTQYF. The J gene is TRBJ2-3, the V gene TRBV30; a possible D gene is TRBD2 (5 bases). V lost 1 base and J lost 0, with 11 bases in between. The germline gives CDR1 GTSNPN, CDR2 SVGIG (reference sequence). The CDR3 consists of 15 residues.

V is TRBV11-3 and J is TRBJ2-1, with 8 bases lining up with TRBD2. There are 14 residues in the CDR3. V gave up 3 bases and J gave up 6 bases; unmatched junction bases: 4. Looked up from germline, CDR1 is SGHNT and CDR2 is YENEEA. CDR3 coding DNA: TGTGCCAGCAGCTTTAGCGGGACGGGCAATGAGCAGTTCTTC. This codes for CASSFSGTGNEQFF.

The chain carries TRBV28 and TRBJ1-4; perhaps TRBD1 as D (6 bases). The CDR3 consists of 13 residues. CDR1 and CDR2 from the germline V gene are MDHEN and SYDVKM. With 9 bases removed from V and 6 bases from J, the gap between germline ends came to 14 bases. CDR3: CASGGDVHEKLFF. CDR3 in DNA: TGTGCCAGTGGGGGCGACGTTCATGAAAAACTGTTTTTT.

Only one count was recorded for this clone. V is TRBV19 and J is TRBJ1-5, with 9 positions matching TRBD1. From germline, CDR1 is LNHDA and CDR2 SQIVND (reference sequence). This CDR3 contains 15 residues. With V trimmed by 7 bases and J by 6 bases, 10 bases remained unmatched. The CDR3: CASNLGQGRGQPQHF. The DNA of the CDR3 is TGTGCCAGTAACCTGGGACAGGGAAGGGGTCAGCCCCAGCATTTT.

V and J are TRBV5-4 and TRBJ2-1, with D possibly matching TRBD2 (5 bases). The germline V and J ends were trimmed by 2 bases and 4 bases, with 7 bases remaining between them. The CDR3 spans 13 residues. CDR1 and CDR2 (germline): SGHNT, YYREEE (reference sequence). CDR3 in amino acids: CASSFGRYNEQFF. The CDR3 DNA is TGTGCCAGCAGCTTTGGGAGATACAATGAGCAGTTCTTC.

The chain couples TRBV30 to TRBJ2-2; TRBD2 matches 8 bases. The CDR3 length is 15 residues. CDR1 is GTSNPN, CDR2 SVGIG, per germline (reference sequence). CDR3 sequence (DNA): TGTGCTCGCGGGGGGTCAGGGCTTAACACCGGGGAGCTGTTTTTT. It encodes CARGGSGLNTGELFF. The full variable domain, its missing parts supplied by reference TRBV30 and TRBJ2-2, is SQTIHQWPATLVQPVGSPLSLECTVEGTSNPNLYWYRQAAGRGLQLLFYSVGIGQISSEVPQNLSASRPQDRQFILSSKKLLLSDSGFYLCARGGSGLNTGELFFGEGSRLTVL.

The J gene is TRBJ2-1, the V gene TRBV5-4; D is possibly TRBD2 (5 bases). The CDR3 contains 16 residues. V lost 0 bases and J lost 4, with 14 bases in between. Germline values: CDR1 SGHNT, CDR2 YYREEE (reference sequence). CDR3 coding DNA: TGTGCCAGCAGCTTGGAGTCTCTAGGCGGGTACAATGAGCAGTTCTTC. The encoded protein is CASSLESLGGYNEQFF.

This rearrangement joins TRBV5-1 to TRBJ2-7, with TRBD1 as a possible D gene (6 bases). CDR1 is SGHRS, CDR2 YFSETQ, per germline. V lost 4 bases, J lost 3 bases, and 14 bases lay in between. This CDR3 has 14 residues. In DNA, the CDR3 is TGCGCCAGCAGCCGGATCACAGGGAGCTACGAGCAGTACTTC. This gives the protein CASSRITGSYEQYF.

This chain joins TRBV9 and TRBJ2-1; 12 positions match TRBD2. Germline CDR1 SGDLS, CDR2 YYNGEE. CDR3 size: 16 residues. V trimming: 4 bases; J trimming: 7 bases; junction bases outside the gene matches: 9. CDR3 DNA sequence: TGTGCCAGCAGCAATCTGACTAGCGGGAGCGGGAATGAGCAGTTCTTC. Residues: CASSNLTSGSGNEQFF.

This clone showed up just once. V usage is TRBV5-3 and J usage is TRBJ2-2, with TRBD2 identical over 9 bases. TRBV5-3 is placed among ORFs of uncertain function. CDR3 length: 15 residues. Trimming took 8 bases from V and 7 from J; bases not matched to a gene: 12. Here the CDR3 reads CASRRWEREDGELFF. The DNA of the CDR3 is TGTGCCAGTCGCCGATGGGAGCGGGAGGACGGGGAGCTGTTTTTT.

This chain links TRBV6-5 with TRBJ1-2; D not certain. CDR3 length: 14 residues. CDR1 and CDR2 from the germline V gene are MNHEY and SVGAGI. Between the trimmed V and J ends, which lost 0 bases and 2 bases, there was a span of 7 bases. The CDR3: CASSYSGGNYGYTF. As DNA, the CDR3 is TGTGCCAGCAGTTACTCCGGCGGGAACTATGGCTACACCTTC.

The chain links TRBV11-2 to TRBJ2-3; 11 positions agree with TRBD1. The J segment lost 3 bases and the V segment lost 1 base, leaving 6 bases of the junction unmatched. The CDR3 consists of 17 residues. The germline V gene encodes CDR1 SGHAT and CDR2 FQNNGV. DNA of the CDR3: TGTGCCAGCAGCTTAGCTCTGGACAGGGGGCGAACAGATACGCAGTATTTT. It codes for CASSLALDRGRTDTQYF.

The rearrangement uses TRBV30 and TRBJ2-5; 13 bases are shared with TRBD2. Germline V gives CDR1 GTSNPN, CDR2 SVGIG (reference sequence). This CDR3 comprises 17 residues. V trimming: 3 bases; J trimming: 1 base; junction bases outside the gene matches: 8. For the CDR3, the DNA is TGTGCCTGGAGCGTCCTTAGGACTAGCGGGAGCCAAGAGACCCAGTACTTC. Protein sequence: CAWSVLRTSGSQETQYF.

There are a few counts of this clone. The J gene is TRBJ2-7, the V gene TRBV7-6; 7 bases are shared with TRBD1. The CDR3 runs to 13 residues. V trimming: 5 bases; J trimming: 6 bases; junction bases outside the gene matches: 7. Per germline, CDR1 SGHVS and CDR2 FNYEAQ. This CDR3 reads CASSPNRGGEQYF. The DNA of the CDR3 is TGTGCCAGCAGCCCGAACAGGGGTGGCGAGCAGTACTTC.

The V gene is TRBV10-2, the J gene TRBJ2-5, with 8 positions matching TRBD2. The CDR3 has 17 amino acids. Germline V CDR1 and CDR2: WSHSY, SAAADI. Trimming took 1 base from V and 3 from J; bases not matched to a gene: 10. The CDR3 spells CASSELAGGRLEETQYF. For the CDR3, the DNA is TGCGCCAGCAGTGAGTTGGCGGGCGGGAGGCTAGAAGAGACCCAGTACTTC.

V and J are TRBV7-8 and TRBJ1-3, with 9 bases fitting TRBD1. Trimming took 5 bases from V and 4 from J; bases not matched to a gene: 12. The CDR3 runs to 17 residues. Germline lookup yields CDR1 SGHVS and CDR2 FQNEAQ. The CDR3 loop is CASSPRDRELGGNTIYF. The DNA of the CDR3 is TGTGCCAGCAGCCCCCGGGACAGGGAGCTGGGAGGAAACACCATATATTTT.

J is TRBJ2-5 and V is TRBV11-3; no clear D. Germline CDR1 and CDR2: SGHNT and YENEEA. The CDR3 covers 14 residues. V dropped 4 bases and J dropped 5 bases, with 14 bases sitting between them. The CDR3 DNA reads TGTGCCAGCAGCTCCACGGGTCTCGATGAGACCCAGTACTTC. Its protein product is CASSSTGLDETQYF.

The J gene is TRBJ2-7, the V gene TRBV5-4, with 13 bases lining up with TRBD2. The CDR3 length is 17 residues. Germline trimming cut 7 bases from V and 5 bases from J; bases unmatched to any gene: 15. Germline CDR1 reads SGHNT; CDR2 reads YYREEE (reference sequence). CDR3 in amino acids: CASSGLAGEVGANEQYF. DNA for the CDR3: TGTGCCAGCTCCGGACTAGCGGGAGAGGTAGGGGCCAACGAGCAGTACTTC.

The rearrangement joins TRBV5-8 to TRBJ1-2, with D unresolved. From germline, CDR1 is SGHTS and CDR2 YDEGEE. The CDR3 covers 14 residues. Trimming left V 0 bases short and J 7 bases short, with 13 bases between. The CDR3 loop reads CASSLGWREIGYTF. The DNA of the CDR3 is TGTGCCAGCAGCTTGGGTTGGAGGGAGATTGGCTACACCTTC.

The rearrangement joins TRBV30 to TRBJ2-7; perhaps TRBD2 as D (5 bases). Germline V CDR1 and CDR2: GTSNPN, SVGIG (reference sequence). The CDR3 runs to 12 residues. V gave up 4 bases and J gave up 3 bases, with 10 bases separating them. In nucleotides, the CDR3 is TGTGCCTGGATGGAGCGGAACTACGAGCAGTACTTC. This translates into CAWMERNYEQYF.

This clone was counted a single time. V is TRBV14 and J is TRBJ1-4, with unresolved D. This CDR3 contains 14 residues. Trimming removed 3 bases from V and 7 bases from J, with 12 bases in between. Looked up from germline, CDR1 is SGHDN and CDR2 is FVKESK. This CDR3 is CASSQPGFSEKLFF. The DNA for the CDR3 is TGTGCCAGCAGCCAGCCGGGGTTTAGTGAAAAACTGTTTTTT.

The chain links TRBV28 to TRBJ1-5, with 8 bases fitting TRBD1. V shed 3 bases, J shed 1 base, and the junction held 14 bases outside the gene matches. This CDR3 is built from 19 residues. Looked up from germline, CDR1 is MDHEN and CDR2 is SYDVKM. CDR3 in amino acids: CASSLRTGSFLPSNQPQHF. DNA for the CDR3: TGTGCCAGCAGTTTGCGGACAGGGAGCTTCTTGCCAAGCAATCAGCCCCAGCATTTT.

The chain has TRBV9 and TRBJ1-6; 8 nucleotides align to TRBD1. V shed 3 bases, J shed 10 bases, and the junction held 9 bases outside the gene matches. Germline V lookup: CDR1 SGDLS, CDR2 YYNGEE. This CDR3 has 15 amino acids. Here the CDR3 reads CASSEDDRGHSPLHF. The CDR3 DNA reads as TGTGCCAGCAGCGAAGACGACAGGGGTCACTCACCCCTCCACTTT.

The chain employs TRBV19 and TRBJ1-1; D gene ambiguous. V lost 5 bases to trimming and J lost 4 bases, with 20 bases between them. CDR3 length equals 16 residues. Germline assignment: CDR1 LNHDA and CDR2 SQIVND (reference sequence). DNA for the CDR3: TGTGCCAGTAGTGTATCCTCCCGGGGATGGGGCACTGAAGCTTTCTTT. Translated, it gives CASSVSSRGWGTEAFF. The full variable domain, in which reference TRBV19 and TRBJ1-1 provide the parts outside the CDR3, is DGGITQSPKYLFRKEGQNVTLSCEQNLNHDAMYWYRQDPGQGLRLIYYSQIVNDFQKGDIAEGYSVSREKKESFPLTVTSAQKNPTAFYLCASSVSSRGWGTEAFFGQGTRLTVV.

This chain links TRBV7-3 with TRBJ2-5; D is undetermined. Trimming removed 0 bases at V and 2 bases at J, with 7 bases between. CDR1 is SGHTA and CDR2 is FQGTGA in the germline V gene. The CDR3 is made up of 14 amino acids. CDR3 sequence (DNA): TGTGCCAGCAGCTTAACCCACAGTCAAGAGACCCAGTACTTC. The encoded protein is CASSLTHSQETQYF.

V gene TRBV4-1 combines with J gene TRBJ2-1, with D perhaps matching TRBD1 (5 bases). This CDR3 comprises 14 residues. CDR1 is MGHRA, CDR2 YSYEKL, per germline. V shed 1 base and J shed 5 bases, with 9 bases lying between them. The CDR3 loop is CASSQVARDNEQFF. CDR3 DNA sequence: TGCGCCAGCAGCCAAGTCGCCAGGGACAATGAGCAGTTCTTC.